These 32 T cell receptor beta chains were sequenced from one sample in a study of glioma-infiltrating T cells after dendritic cell vaccination. The protocol was immunoSEQ multiplex PCR, while the TCRdb copy is restricted to in-frame clones and leaves out a portion. The data contain roughly 100,000 clones, around 81% of them singletons. Sequencing was performed on blood, taken before dendritic cell vaccination. The receptors come from a human donor with glioblastoma.

The chain couples TRBV4-1 to TRBJ2-2; no firm D call. In germline, CDR1 is MGHRA, CDR2 YSYEKL. The CDR3 contains 16 residues. Trimming removed 0 bases at V and 2 bases at J, with 10 bases between. The CDR3: CASSQDYSANTGELFF. CDR3 nucleotides: TGCGCCAGCAGCCAAGATTACTCCGCTAACACCGGGGAGCTGTTTTTT.

J is TRBJ1-1 and V is TRBV11-3, with 8 bases aligning to TRBD1. This CDR3 has 15 amino acids. Germline CDR1 is SGHNT and CDR2 is YENEEA. J lost 1 base, V lost 5 bases, and 6 bases had no gene match. The CDR3 sequence is CASSPGDRRNTEAFF. In DNA, the CDR3 is TGTGCCAGCAGCCCGGGGGACAGGAGGAACACTGAAGCTTTCTTT.

J is TRBJ1-5 and V is TRBV6-6, with D perhaps matching TRBD1 (5 bases). The CDR3 is 13 amino acids. Trimming cost V 7 bases and J 6 bases, with 13 bases left between them. CDR1 and CDR2 (germline): MNHNY, SVGAGI (reference sequence). For the CDR3, the DNA is TGTGCCAGCAACGGGGGGGTCGGTCAGCCCCAGCATTTT. Residues: CASNGGVGQPQHF.

The V gene is TRBV4-3, the J gene TRBJ2-1, with D possibly TRBD1 on 6 matching bases. Trimming stripped 0 bases from V and 6 bases from J, with 12 bases between. Germline lookup yields CDR1 LGHNA and CDR2 YSLEER. The CDR3 extends over 15 amino acids. The DNA of the CDR3 is TGCGCCAGCAGCCAAGAGTCCCAGGGGTCCAATGAGCAGTTCTTC. As protein: CASSQESQGSNEQFF.

CDR3 DNA: TGTGCCAGCAGACGGGACAGGGGGGTATACGAGCAGTACTTC. Protein product: CASRRDRGVYEQYF. This rearrangement joins TRBV6-5 to TRBJ2-7; 11 nucleotides agree with TRBD1. The CDR3 loop spans 14 amino acids. The trim removed 6 bases at V and 4 bases at J, leaving 5 bases unmatched. Germline CDR1 reads MNHEY; CDR2 reads SVGAGI.

This sequence joins TRBV5-5 and TRBJ1-5; TRBD1 aligns across 7 bases. From germline, CDR1 is SGHKS and CDR2 YYEKEE (reference sequence). Trimming at V came to 4 bases and at J to 1 base, leaving 2 bases not matched to a gene. CDR3 length equals 14 residues. The CDR3 nucleotides are TGTGCCAGCAGCCGGGACAGCAGCAATCAGCCCCAGCATTTT. Amino acid sequence: CASSRDSSNQPQHF.

This clone showed up just once. The rearrangement links TRBV11-2 to TRBJ2-1; TRBD2 aligns across 11 bases. The J segment lost 6 bases and the V segment lost 6 bases, leaving 4 bases of the junction unmatched. From germline, CDR1 is SGHAT and CDR2 FQNNGV. The CDR3 has 14 residues. CDR3 nucleotide sequence: TGTGCCAGCAGAAGACTAGCGGGGTCCAATGAGCAGTTCTTC. Its translation is CASRRLAGSNEQFF.

This clone occurred a few times. This chain joins TRBV11-2 and TRBJ2-7, with a possible D match to TRBD2 (5 bases). V dropped 0 bases and J dropped 3 bases, with 15 bases sitting between them. Germline CDR1 and CDR2: SGHAT and FQNNGV. The CDR3 extends over 16 amino acids. This CDR3 reads CASSLDGGISDYEQYF. For the CDR3, the DNA is TGTGCCAGCAGCTTAGATGGAGGTATTAGCGACTACGAGCAGTACTTC.

This rearrangement joins TRBV7-9 to TRBJ2-1, with 11 nucleotides matching TRBD2. Germline loops: CDR1 SEHNR, CDR2 FQNEAQ (reference sequence). V lost 0 bases to trimming and J lost 9 bases; unmatched junction nucleotides: 10. The CDR3 runs to 17 residues. CDR3 bases: TGTGCCAGCAGCTTAGCTAGCGGGGGGGCCGCGTTTACTGAGCAGTTCTTC. This sequence encodes CASSLASGGAAFTEQFF.

The chain employs TRBV5-1 and TRBJ2-3; 10 bases fit TRBD1. In germline, CDR1 is SGHRS, CDR2 YFSETQ. The V gene end was trimmed by 1 base and the J gene end by 3 bases; junction bases not matched to a gene: 2. This CDR3 is 15 amino acids long. CDR3 sequence reads: CASSLRGQGTDTQYF. In nucleotides, the CDR3 is TGCGCCAGCAGCTTGCGGGGACAGGGGACAGATACGCAGTATTTT.

This chain connects TRBV7-9 to TRBJ1-6; D gene unclear. Trimming pared 1 base from V and 6 bases from J, leaving 7 bases between. Germline-derived CDR1 and CDR2 are SEHNR and FQNEAQ (reference sequence). This CDR3 region has 14 residues. The CDR3 region is CASSLVRSNSPLHF. The CDR3 DNA follows: TGTGCCAGCAGCTTAGTACGGAGTAATTCACCCCTCCACTTT.

CDR3: CAISARTFLAGAHTDTQYF. CDR3 DNA: TGTGCCATCAGTGCCCGAACCTTTCTAGCGGGGGCCCACACAGATACGCAGTATTTT. V usage is TRBV10-3 and J usage is TRBJ2-3, with TRBD2 matching over 10 bases. The germline V gene has CDR1 ENHRY and CDR2 SYGVKD. The CDR3 is 19 amino acids. After removal of 4 bases from V and 2 bases from J, the junction contained 15 bases not matched to a gene.

This clone turned up a few times. The CDR3 bases are TGTGCCAGCAGCTTAGCGGGGGGGCCCACCTACAATGAGCAGTTCTTC. Translated, it gives CASSLAGGPTYNEQFF. The genes are TRBV7-8 and TRBJ2-1; possibly TRBD2 for D (7 bases). There are 16 residues in the CDR3. The germline CDR1 and CDR2 sequences are SGHVS and FQNEAQ. V lost 0 bases and J lost 2, with 11 bases in between.

The V gene is TRBV18, the J gene TRBJ1-1; D possibly corresponds to TRBD1 (6 bases). CDR3 length: 15 amino acids. V gave up 3 bases and J gave up 1 base, with 12 bases separating them. Germline V gene sequence: CDR1 KGHSH, CDR2 LQKENI. The DNA of the CDR3 is TGTGCCAGCTCACCGGGGGGGCAAGAGAACACTGAAGCTTTCTTT. It translates to CASSPGGQENTEAFF. The variable domain in full, completed from reference TRBV18 and TRBJ1-1, reads NAGVMQNPRHLVRRRGQEARLRCSPMKGHSHVYWYRQLPEEGLKFMVYLQKENIIDESGMPKERFSAEFPKEGPSILRIQQVVRGDSAAYFCASSPGGQENTEAFFGQGTRLTVV.

This chain links TRBV30 with TRBJ2-6, with D possibly TRBD2 on 5 matching bases. Germline values: CDR1 GTSNPN, CDR2 SVGIG (reference sequence). This CDR3 region has 16 residues. Deletions cut 0 bases from V and 4 bases from J, with 13 bases between. Written as DNA, the CDR3 is TGTGCCTGGAGTGTACCTCTAACGGGAGGGGCCAACGTCCTGACTTTC. This sequence encodes CAWSVPLTGGANVLTF.

The rearrangement joins TRBV5-4 to TRBJ1-6; maybe TRBD1 (5 bases). Per germline, CDR1 SGHNT and CDR2 YYREEE (reference sequence). This CDR3 has 13 amino acids. V was shortened by 5 bases and J by 10 bases, with 13 bases between the two germline ends. As DNA, the CDR3 is TGTGCCAGCAGTCCCGGGGGGAAGTCACCCCTCCACTTT. Its translation is CASSPGGKSPLHF.

The V gene is TRBV27, the J gene TRBJ1-6; D might be TRBD1 (6 bases). The ends were cut back, 0 bases at V and 7 bases at J, with 16 bases in the middle. The CDR3 totals 17 residues. Germline loops: CDR1 MNHEY, CDR2 SMNVEV (reference sequence). This chain's CDR3 is CASSLSQIRGDNSPLHF. The CDR3 coding sequence is TGTGCCAGCAGTTTATCGCAAATCAGGGGCGACAATTCACCCCTCCACTTT.

The V and J genes are TRBV30 and TRBJ2-5, with 11 positions matching TRBD2. J lost 4 bases, V lost 0 bases, and 7 bases had no gene match. Germline loops: CDR1 GTSNPN, CDR2 SVGIG (reference sequence). CDR3 length: 16 residues. CDR3 nucleotide sequence: TGTGCCTGGAGTGTACGGCTAGCGGGGGGAGGAGAGACCCAGTACTTC. Its protein product is CAWSVRLAGGGETQYF.

The V call is TRBV2, the J call TRBJ2-1, with 7 bases identical to TRBD2. Germline loops: CDR1 SNHLY, CDR2 FYNNEI. The V segment lost 6 bases and the J segment 6 bases; nucleotides outside the gene matches: 11. This CDR3 is 15 amino acids long. CDR3 sequence reads: CASRASGAYANEQFF. The DNA of the CDR3 is TGTGCCAGCAGGGCGAGCGGGGCCTACGCCAATGAGCAGTTCTTC.

The genes are TRBV19 and TRBJ1-6, with 8 bases matching TRBD1. The CDR3 loop spans 15 amino acids. Germline CDR1 and CDR2: LNHDA and SQIVND (reference sequence). V shed 11 bases, J shed 8 bases, and the junction held 14 bases outside the gene matches. The CDR3 sequence is CAARDGQGRDSPLHF. DNA for the CDR3: TGTGCCGCCCGGGACGGACAGGGAAGAGATTCACCCCTCCACTTT.

V and J are TRBV5-1 and TRBJ2-7; weak D call: TRBD1 (6 bases). CDR3 length equals 15 residues. Trimming took 0 bases from V and 1 from J, leaving 11 bases between them. Germline lookup yields CDR1 SGHRS and CDR2 YFSETQ. CDR3 in amino acids: CASSLGGTRSYEQYF. CDR3 coding DNA: TGCGCCAGCAGCTTGGGTGGGACACGTTCCTACGAGCAGTACTTC. The entire variable domain, with the rest obtained from reference TRBV5-1 and TRBJ2-7, is as follows: KAGVTQTPRYLIKTRGQQVTLSCSPISGHRSVSWYQQTPGQGLQFLFEYFSETQRNKGNFPGRFSGRQFSNSRSEMNVSTLELGDSALYLCASSLGGTRSYEQYFGPGTRLTVT.

This clone appeared a single time. The chain uses TRBV5-4 and TRBJ2-1; 9 nucleotides line up with TRBD2. The CDR3 runs 18 residues. From germline, CDR1 is SGHNT and CDR2 YYREEE (reference sequence). Germline trimming cut 4 bases from V and 0 bases from J; bases unmatched to any gene: 11. The chain's CDR3 is CASSLGGVAGASYNEQFF. Written as DNA, the CDR3 is TGTGCCAGCAGCCTGGGGGGGGTAGCGGGGGCCTCCTACAATGAGCAGTTCTTC. The variable domain in full, with the rest retrieved from reference TRBV5-4 and TRBJ2-1, is ETGVTQSPTHLIKTRGQQVTLRCSSQSGHNTVSWYQQALGQGPQFIFQYYREEENGRGNFPPRFSGLQFPNYSSELNVNALELDDSALYLCASSLGGVAGASYNEQFFGPGTRLTVL.

The CDR3 DNA reads TGTGCCAGCAGCCCTATCCGGGGACAGGGGTACACTAACTATGGCTACACCTTC. This translates into CASSPIRGQGYTNYGYTF. J is TRBJ1-2 and V is TRBV4-2; TRBD1 matches 10 bases. Looked up from germline, CDR1 is LGHNA and CDR2 is YNFKEQ. The ends lost 4 bases at V and 0 bases at J; junction bases unmatched: 11. This CDR3 comprises 18 residues.

CDR3 amino acids: CASSYSLGGTETQYF. CDR3 nucleotide sequence: TGTGCCAGCAGTTATTCTCTCGGGGGAACGGAGACCCAGTACTTC. The chain uses TRBV6-5 and TRBJ2-5, with a weak D call TRBD2 (6 bases). The length of the CDR3 is 15 residues. Germline loops: CDR1 MNHEY, CDR2 SVGAGI. V was trimmed by 3 bases and J by 5 bases, leaving 16 bases between them.

The chain carries TRBV18 and TRBJ1-2; 7 bases match TRBD1. CDR1 is KGHSH, CDR2 LQKENI, per germline. The CDR3 loop spans 17 amino acids. Trimming at V came to 0 bases and at J to 2 bases, leaving 9 bases not matched to a gene. CDR3 sequence (DNA): TGTGCCAGCTCACCACCGTTTGTCGTCAGGGGGAACTATGGCTACACCTTC. Encoded protein: CASSPPFVVRGNYGYTF.

This clone was picked up a small number of times. The chain recombines TRBV19 with TRBJ1-5; no firm D call. This CDR3 region has 16 residues. V gave up 7 bases and J gave up 8 bases, with 24 bases separating them. The germline CDR1 and CDR2 sequences are LNHDA and SQIVND (reference sequence). Here the CDR3 reads CASTSPYVGGKEPQHF. CDR3 coding DNA: TGTGCCAGTACCTCGCCTTATGTAGGAGGGAAAGAGCCCCAGCATTTT.

The CDR3 sequence is CAGRGADVNTIYF. The CDR3 DNA sequence: TGTGCCGGCCGTGGGGCAGATGTAAACACCATATATTTT. The chain is built from TRBV19 and TRBJ1-3; D perhaps matches TRBD1 (5 bases). With 11 bases removed from V and 6 bases from J, the gap between germline ends came to 17 bases. Germline V gives CDR1 LNHDA, CDR2 SQIVND (reference sequence). The CDR3 runs to 13 residues.

J is TRBJ1-2 and V is TRBV30, with a tentative D call TRBD1 (5 bases). V lost 1 base to trimming and J lost 8 bases, with 17 bases between them. Germline assignment: CDR1 GTSNPN and CDR2 SVGIG (reference sequence). The CDR3 length is 14 residues. The CDR3 DNA sequence: TGTGCCTGGAGTGGTACTTGGGAATCAGGGGGCTACACCTTC. Translated, it gives CAWSGTWESGGYTF.

This chain connects TRBV4-3 to TRBJ1-1; tentatively, D is TRBD1 (6 bases). Between the trimmed V and J ends, which lost 1 base and 2 bases, there was a span of 17 bases. Germline V gene sequence: CDR1 LGHNA, CDR2 YSLEER. The CDR3 has 17 amino acids. CDR3 sequence: CASSQATQGSHNTEAFF. CDR3 sequence (DNA): TGCGCCAGCAGCCAAGCCACTCAGGGGTCCCACAACACTGAAGCTTTCTTT.

The chain recombines TRBV5-6 with TRBJ2-3; possible D gene TRBD2, 7 bases. Germline CDR1 reads SGHDT; CDR2 reads YYEEEE. V was cut by 0 bases and J by 1 base, with 12 bases left in between. The CDR3 runs to 16 residues. DNA for the CDR3: TGTGCCAGCAGCTTGGCGGCGGGGGCCCGCACAGATACGCAGTATTTT. It codes for CASSLAAGARTDTQYF. Full variable domain (missing parts from reference TRBV5-6 and TRBJ2-3): DAGVTQSPTHLIKTRGQQVTLRCSPKSGHDTVSWYQQALGQGPQFIFQYYEEEERQRGNFPDRFSGHQFPNYSSELNVNALLLGDSALYLCASSLAAGARTDTQYFGPGTRLTVL.

This clone turned up a few times. This chain uses TRBV5-1 with TRBJ2-1, with a possible D match to TRBD1 (5 bases). This CDR3 comprises 14 residues. CDR1 and CDR2 (germline): SGHRS, YFSETQ. Deletions cut 5 bases from V and 8 bases from J, with 17 bases between. The CDR3, as DNA: TGCGCCAGCAGTCGACGAGGCCAGGGTGATGAGCAGTTCTTC. Encoded protein: CASSRRGQGDEQFF.

The rearrangement links TRBV5-4 to TRBJ2-2; TRBD1 matches 10 bases. Germline V lookup: CDR1 SGHNT, CDR2 YYREEE (reference sequence). The CDR3 is 16 residues long. After removal of 4 bases from V and 2 bases from J, the junction contained 5 bases not matched to a gene. Written as DNA, the CDR3 is TGTGCCAGCAGCCCCCGGGACAGGGGCAACACCGGGGAGCTGTTTTTT. Translating it yields CASSPRDRGNTGELFF.